These 10 T cell receptor beta chains came from one sample sequenced in a study of T cell responses to AZD1222 COVID-19 vaccine. The table came from immunoSEQ multiplex PCR; TCRdb's copy has only in-frame clones and leaves some out. The table records about 83,000 clones, approximately 85% of them present only once. The input for sequencing was peripheral blood, taken on day 0 of AZD1222 vaccination. The receptors derive from an adult in good health.

The gene calls are TRBV28 and TRBJ1-5; D gene uncertain. The CDR3 sequence is 15 residues long. V was clipped by 3 bases and J by 0 bases, with 9 bases between them. The germline CDR1 and CDR2 sequences are MDHEN and SYDVKM. CDR3 amino acids: CASSFDPYSNQPQHF. The CDR3 nucleotides read TGTGCCAGCAGTTTCGACCCGTATAGCAATCAGCCCCAGCATTTT. Full variable domain (rest looked up from reference TRBV28 and TRBJ1-5): DVKVTQSSRYLVKRTGEKVFLECVQDMDHENMFWYRQDPGLGLRLIYFSYDVKMKEKGDIPEGYSVSREKKERFSLILESASTNQTSMYLCASSFDPYSNQPQHFGDGTRLSIL.

The chain is built from TRBV6-5 and TRBJ1-1, with D perhaps TRBD1 (5 bases). V lost 2 bases, J lost 1 base, and 11 bases lay in between. The CDR3 sequence is 15 residues long. Germline V gene sequence: CDR1 MNHEY, CDR2 SVGAGI. The CDR3 loop is CASSYGGLTNTEAFF. CDR3 nucleotide sequence: TGTGCCAGCAGTTACGGGGGACTTACGAACACTGAAGCTTTCTTT.

V gene TRBV28 combines with J gene TRBJ1-1; weak D call: TRBD1 (6 bases). This CDR3 is built from 14 residues. The V gene's germline CDR1 is MDHEN and CDR2 SYDVKM. Trimming took off 3 bases at V and 7 bases at J, with 15 bases between the two ends. The CDR3 nucleotides read TGTGCCAGCAGTTTGTCTCCAGGGGTAGGTGAAGCTTTCTTT. Its protein is CASSLSPGVGEAFF.

The chain carries TRBV15 and TRBJ2-2; D is unresolved. The CDR3 covers 15 residues. The germline CDR1 and CDR2 sequences are LNHNV and YYDKDF (reference sequence). V was trimmed by 0 bases and J by 5 bases, leaving 10 bases between them. For the CDR3, the DNA is TGTGCCACCAGCAGAGATTACAGAGAGACCGGGGAGCTGTTTTTT. Encoded protein: CATSRDYRETGELFF.

V gene TRBV3-1 (or the pseudogene TRBV3-2) combines with J gene TRBJ2-1, with 11 bases identical to TRBD2. Germline loops: CDR1 LGHDT, CDR2 YNNKEL (reference sequence). This CDR3 comprises 13 residues. The trim removed 6 bases at V and 7 bases at J, leaving 2 bases unmatched. CDR3 DNA: TGTGCCAGCAGTCCTAGCGGGGGGAATGAGCAGTTCTTC. It translates to CASSPSGGNEQFF.

V is TRBV28 and J is TRBJ1-1, with 8 bases that match TRBD1. V shed 2 bases and J 1 base; nucleotides not matched to a gene: 6. The CDR3 sequence is 16 residues long. The germline V gene encodes CDR1 MDHEN and CDR2 SYDVKM. The CDR3 nucleotides read TGTGCCAGCAGTTTACTTATTGGGACAGGGAACACTGAAGCTTTCTTT. Amino acids: CASSLLIGTGNTEAFF.

The V call is TRBV11-3, the J call TRBJ2-1; TRBD2 is a possible D gene (7 bases). The CDR3 contains 16 residues. With 4 bases removed from V and 0 bases from J, the gap between germline ends came to 13 bases. In germline, CDR1 is SGHNT, CDR2 YENEEA. CDR3 in amino acids: CASSSGGHHSYNEQFF. Here the CDR3 DNA reads TGTGCCAGCAGCTCCGGGGGGCACCACTCCTACAATGAGCAGTTCTTC.

This rearrangement joins TRBV5-6 to TRBJ1-2; possibly TRBD1 for D (5 bases). The CDR3 totals 14 residues. Trimming took 2 bases from V and 3 from J, leaving 11 bases between them. The V gene's germline CDR1 is SGHDT and CDR2 YYEEEE. CDR3 amino acids: CASSFGRAYYGYTF. The CDR3 DNA reads TGTGCCAGCAGCTTCGGCAGGGCATACTATGGCTACACCTTC.

This chain links TRBV6-5 with TRBJ1-1, with D tentatively TRBD1 (6 bases). Trimming pared 6 bases from V and 6 bases from J, leaving 20 bases between. From germline, CDR1 is MNHEY and CDR2 SVGAGI. The CDR3 has 15 residues. CDR3 sequence reads: CASRRNRVGVAEAFF. CDR3 sequence (DNA): TGTGCCAGCAGACGAAACAGGGTCGGAGTAGCTGAAGCTTTCTTT.

The chain employs TRBV5-6 and TRBJ1-2; the D gene is possibly TRBD1 (5 bases). CDR3 size: 15 residues. CDR1 is SGHDT, CDR2 YYEEEE, per germline. The V and J ends lost 1 base and 1 base respectively, with 11 bases between them. CDR3 loop: CASSLQQAINYGYTF. The DNA for the CDR3 is TGTGCCAGCAGCTTGCAACAGGCGATTAACTATGGCTACACCTTC. Full variable domain (remainder filled in from reference TRBV5-6 and TRBJ1-2): DAGVTQSPTHLIKTRGQQVTLRCSPKSGHDTVSWYQQALGQGPQFIFQYYEEEERQRGNFPDRFSGHQFPNYSSELNVNALLLGDSALYLCASSLQQAINYGYTFGSGTRLTVV.